This T cell receptor (beta chain) was sequenced for a study of T-cell reconstitution after alpha-beta-depleted transplantation in children. Points from the study as a whole: The main origin of T-cell counts and diversity one year after transplant was newly produced T cells. Some patients showed high day-60 TCRbeta diversity, which derived from surviving recipient T cells and thymic progenitors.

Unique molecular identifiers were incorporated during preparation of the TCRbeta library. TCRdb processed the PCR reads anew with MiXCR; each CDR3 protein has one entry. The data hold fewer than 700,000 distinct CDR3 sequences, with roughly 23% observed a single time. A note on this clonotype: Its specificity is unknown.

This CDR3 contains 14 residues. Between the trimmed V and J ends, which lost 5 bases and 6 bases, there was a span of 17 bases. Per the germline V gene, CDR1 is MNHNS and CDR2 is SASEGT. The sequenced sample was PBMCs, mostly from graft donor cells, obtained 360 days after TCRalphabeta/CD19-depleted stem cell transplant. The TCR was taken from a boy under three years old who had a stem cell transplant for acute myeloid leukemia, so the T cells may come from the graft donor. The genes are TRBV6-1 and TRBJ2-7; D not resolved. CDR3 bases: TGTGCCAGCAGTCCTACTGATTCTCTGGGCGAGCAGTACTTC. This encodes CASSPTDSLGEQYF.